The 6 T cell receptor beta chains presented below share a single source sample, sequenced in a study of blood T cell repertoires in COVID-19. Using immunoSEQ multiplex PCR, the repertoire was profiled, and TCRdb retains in-frame clones only, with some absent. The sample comprises about 180,000 clones, 88% of which are singletons, and more than 8.5% rests with the top ten. The sample was PBMCs or T cells enriched from blood (not recorded which). These TCRs come from a young woman who had recovered from COVID-19.

The chain combines TRBV11-2 with TRBJ2-1; the match to TRBD2 covers 12 bases. Germline CDR1 SGHAT, CDR2 FQNNGV. V was pared by 8 bases and J by 9 bases, with 14 bases of the junction left unmatched. This CDR3 has 16 amino acids. The DNA of the CDR3 is TGTGCCAGCGGCCCGTCCCGGACTAGCGGGGTAGTTGAGCAGTTCTTC. Its translation is CASGPSRTSGVVEQFF.

CDR3 nucleotide sequence: TGTGCCAGCAGCCCGACGACAGGTCTGGAGACCCAGTACTTC. Protein sequence: CASSPTTGLETQYF. The chain has TRBV7-2 and TRBJ2-5, with D possibly being TRBD1 (6 bases). CDR3 length equals 14 residues. In germline, CDR1 is SGHTA, CDR2 FQGNSA. The ends were cut back, 5 bases at V and 5 bases at J, with 15 bases in the middle. Full variable domain (remainder filled in from reference TRBV7-2 and TRBJ2-5): GAGVSQSPSNKVTEKGKDVELRCDPISGHTALYWYRQSLGQGLEFLIYFQGNSAPDKSGLPSDRFSAERTGGSVSTLTIQRTQQEDSAVYLCASSPTTGLETQYFGPGTRLLVL.

The chain uses TRBV5-1 and TRBJ1-6; perhaps TRBD1 as D (5 bases). The germline gives CDR1 SGHRS, CDR2 YFSETQ. V was trimmed by 0 bases and J by 10 bases, leaving 11 bases between them. CDR3 length: 14 amino acids. CDR3 nucleotides: TGCGCCAGCAGCTTGGACGGGGGTTTCTCACCCCTCCACTTT. As protein: CASSLDGGFSPLHF.

The chain employs TRBV30 and TRBJ1-2, with 7 bases identical to TRBD1. The germline CDR1 and CDR2 sequences are GTSNPN and SVGIG (reference sequence). V trimming: 5 bases; J trimming: 8 bases; junction bases outside the gene matches: 8. The CDR3 has 12 amino acids. Written as DNA, the CDR3 is TGTGCCTGGCGGGACAGCCCCCGGGGCTACACCTTC. Protein: CAWRDSPRGYTF.

The table lists this clone with a count of one. This rearrangement joins TRBV28 to TRBJ1-6; D remains ambiguous. V lost 2 bases and J 9 bases, leaving 14 bases between the germline ends. The CDR3 has 15 residues. The germline gives CDR1 MDHEN, CDR2 SYDVKM. The CDR3 reads CASSLRRFRGSPLHF. The CDR3 nucleotides read TGTGCCAGCAGTTTAAGGAGGTTTCGAGGTTCACCCCTCCACTTT.

The gene calls are TRBV4-2 and TRBJ1-1; D not resolved. CDR1 and CDR2 (germline): LGHNA, YNFKEQ. V was cut by 2 bases and J by 4 bases, with 14 bases left in between. This CDR3 has 15 residues. The DNA of the CDR3 is TGTGCCAGCAGCCAAATCGAGGGCGGGAGCACTGAAGCTTTCTTT. Translating gives CASSQIEGGSTEAFF.